Following are 19 T cell receptor beta chains from one sample sequenced in a study of T cell responses to AZD1222 COVID-19 vaccine. TCRdb's copy holds only in-frame clones and misses some; the assay was immunoSEQ multiplex PCR. The sample has about 190,000 clones; about 90% are singletons. Sequenced here: peripheral blood, sampled on day 0 of MenACWY control vaccination. All receptors derive from an adult in good health.

The chain employs TRBV14 and TRBJ1-1; TRBD1 aligns across 7 bases. Germline V CDR1 and CDR2: SGHDN, FVKESK. J was trimmed by 0 bases and V by 0 bases; bases with no gene match: 13. CDR3 length: 19 residues. This CDR3 is CASSQDKGSRGVLNTEAFF. In DNA form, the CDR3 reads TGTGCCAGCAGCCAAGATAAGGGCAGCAGGGGGGTTTTGAACACTGAAGCTTTCTTT.

A few counts support this clone. The chain recombines TRBV6-5 with TRBJ1-1; a weak D match, TRBD1 (5 bases). In germline, CDR1 is MNHEY, CDR2 SVGAGI. The CDR3 totals 13 residues. Trimming cost V 6 bases and J 3 bases, with 11 bases left between them. The CDR3 protein is CASREVGDTEAFF. DNA of the CDR3: TGTGCCAGCAGGGAGGTGGGGGACACTGAAGCTTTCTTT.

This chain joins TRBV18 and TRBJ1-4; D perhaps matches TRBD1 (5 bases). The germline CDR1 and CDR2 sequences are KGHSH and LQKENI. V was trimmed by 2 bases and J by 5 bases, leaving 9 bases between them. This CDR3 is 14 amino acids long. As DNA, the CDR3 is TGTGCCAGCTCACCAGGCGGGGGGAATGAAAAACTGTTTTTT. Protein sequence: CASSPGGGNEKLFF.

The V call is TRBV5-4, the J call TRBJ2-7, with 8 bases aligning to TRBD1. Germline loops: CDR1 SGHNT, CDR2 YYREEE (reference sequence). Trimming took 0 bases from V and 5 from J; bases not matched to a gene: 7. This CDR3 spans 15 amino acids. The CDR3 DNA reads TGTGCCAGCAGCTTGGTTAGGACAGGGACCGACGAGCAGTACTTC. This encodes CASSLVRTGTDEQYF.

The genes are TRBV3-1 (or the pseudogene TRBV3-2) and TRBJ2-1; 7 nucleotides line up with TRBD2. The CDR3 is made up of 17 amino acids. After removal of 0 bases from V and 10 bases from J, the junction contained 15 bases not matched to a gene. Germline V gene lookup returns CDR1 LGHDT and CDR2 YNNKEL (reference sequence). In nucleotides, the CDR3 is TGTGCCAGCAGCCAAGAATTAGCGGGTCCTGGTTTCAGGGAGCAGTTCTTC. This codes for CASSQELAGPGFREQFF.

The rearrangement joins TRBV28 to TRBJ1-5; D not certain. Trimming cost V 5 bases and J 1 base, with 12 bases left between them. CDR3 length equals 15 residues. Per germline, CDR1 MDHEN and CDR2 SYDVKM. CDR3 sequence: CASSARTGSNQPQHF. The CDR3, as DNA: TGTGCCAGCAGTGCCCGGACCGGGAGCAATCAGCCCCAGCATTTT.

The chain is built from TRBV7-9 and TRBJ2-7, with 9 bases aligning to TRBD1. The V segment lost 0 bases and the J segment 3 bases; nucleotides outside the gene matches: 3. CDR1 SEHNR and CDR2 FQNEAQ come from the germline V gene (reference sequence). The CDR3 spans 15 residues. CDR3 in DNA: TGTGCCAGCAGCTTAGCCAGGGGACAGGGCTACGAGCAGTACTTC. Protein product: CASSLARGQGYEQYF.

The chain recombines TRBV30 with TRBJ2-7; no firm D call. Trimming cost V 3 bases and J 4 bases, with 16 bases left between them. Germline-derived CDR1 and CDR2 are GTSNPN and SVGIG (reference sequence). The CDR3 sequence is 14 residues long. The CDR3 sequence is CAWRPSGSKYEQYF. In DNA, the CDR3 is TGTGCCTGGAGACCTTCGGGCAGTAAATACGAGCAGTACTTC.

The rearrangement joins TRBV2 to TRBJ1-1; D not resolved. Trimming removed 4 bases from V and 8 bases from J, with 5 bases in between. This CDR3 has 10 residues. CDR1 SNHLY and CDR2 FYNNEI come from the germline V gene. The CDR3 nucleotides are TGTGCCAGCAGTGTAGGAGAAGCTTTCTTT. It codes for CASSVGEAFF.

The rearrangement joins TRBV7-9 to TRBJ2-3; tentatively, D is TRBD1 (6 bases). Deletions cut 4 bases from V and 2 bases from J, with 19 bases between. This CDR3 is built from 17 residues. Germline values: CDR1 SEHNR, CDR2 FQNEAQ (reference sequence). CDR3 coding DNA: TGTGCCAGCAGCTCCCTCTTGAGACAGGCCTTCACAGATACGCAGTATTTT. The encoded protein is CASSSLLRQAFTDTQYF.

V and J are TRBV3-1 (or the pseudogene TRBV3-2) and TRBJ1-5; the D is unclear. Deletions cut 2 bases from V and 4 bases from J, with 15 bases between. This CDR3 is built from 16 residues. Germline assignment: CDR1 LGHDT and CDR2 YNNKEL (reference sequence). CDR3 bases: TGTGCCAGCAGCCAAAGTTCTGGGCTTACGAATCAGCCCCAGCATTTT. Residues: CASSQSSGLTNQPQHF.

This clone has a handful of counts. The chain joins TRBV19 to TRBJ2-7; 8 bases align to TRBD1. Germline-derived CDR1 and CDR2 are LNHDA and SQIVND (reference sequence). V shed 1 base and J 6 bases; nucleotides not matched to a gene: 2. The CDR3 extends over 13 amino acids. DNA for the CDR3: TGTGCCAGTAGTATAGTCAGGGGGCGCGAGCAGTACTTC. Its protein is CASSIVRGREQYF.

This chain uses TRBV9 with TRBJ2-1; no definite D call. The CDR3 length is 12 residues. Trimming took off 0 bases at V and 10 bases at J, with 8 bases between the two ends. CDR1 is SGDLS and CDR2 is YYNGEE in the germline V gene. This chain's CDR3 is CASSVGDGEQFF. Written as DNA, the CDR3 is TGTGCCAGCAGCGTAGGCGACGGAGAGCAGTTCTTC.

The V and J genes are TRBV5-1 and TRBJ1-1; 7 nucleotides agree with TRBD1. With 7 bases clipped from V and 1 base from J, the junction kept 7 bases outside the gene matches. The CDR3 is 14 residues long. Germline CDR1 SGHRS, CDR2 YFSETQ. This CDR3 reads CASAQGPTNTEAFF. DNA of the CDR3: TGCGCCAGCGCACAGGGGCCGACGAACACTGAAGCTTTCTTT.

V and J are TRBV15 and TRBJ1-2; 10 positions match TRBD1. Per the germline V gene, CDR1 is LNHNV and CDR2 is YYDKDF (reference sequence). CDR3 size: 15 residues. With 0 bases clipped from V and 5 bases from J, the junction kept 3 bases outside the gene matches. The CDR3 reads CATSRDGDRGYGYTF. The CDR3 DNA reads as TGTGCCACCAGCAGAGACGGGGACAGGGGATATGGCTACACCTTC.

The J gene is TRBJ2-7, the V gene TRBV11-1; the D gene is possibly TRBD1 (5 bases). Germline V gives CDR1 SGHAT, CDR2 FQDESV (reference sequence). The CDR3 runs 14 residues. V lost 5 bases, J lost 2 bases, and 13 bases lay in between. The CDR3 loop reads CASSLRVTPYEQYF. CDR3 nucleotide sequence: TGTGCCAGCAGCCTCAGGGTGACCCCCTACGAGCAGTACTTC.

The chain uses TRBV2 and TRBJ2-2; no clear D gene. V shed 8 bases and J shed 9 bases, with 16 bases lying between them. This CDR3 contains 13 residues. CDR1 and CDR2 from the germline V gene are SNHLY and FYNNEI. CDR3 protein: CASLRLPERELFF. Here the CDR3 DNA reads TGTGCCAGCCTAAGGCTCCCCGAGCGGGAGCTGTTTTTT.

V is TRBV5-4 and J is TRBJ2-1; 9 bases fit TRBD2. Germline V gene sequence: CDR1 SGHNT, CDR2 YYREEE (reference sequence). This CDR3 is built from 15 residues. V shed 4 bases, J shed 5 bases, and the junction held 7 bases outside the gene matches. The chain's CDR3 is CASSQLAGAHNEQFF. CDR3 bases: TGTGCCAGCAGCCAGTTAGCGGGGGCTCACAATGAGCAGTTCTTC.

This chain joins TRBV27 and TRBJ2-1; D not certain. The germline CDR1 and CDR2 sequences are MNHEY and SMNVEV (reference sequence). CDR3 length: 13 amino acids. Trimming pared 6 bases from V and 6 bases from J, leaving 12 bases between. The CDR3 spells CASSQIGRNEQFF. CDR3 nucleotides: TGTGCCAGCAGCCAAATTGGACGCAATGAGCAGTTCTTC.